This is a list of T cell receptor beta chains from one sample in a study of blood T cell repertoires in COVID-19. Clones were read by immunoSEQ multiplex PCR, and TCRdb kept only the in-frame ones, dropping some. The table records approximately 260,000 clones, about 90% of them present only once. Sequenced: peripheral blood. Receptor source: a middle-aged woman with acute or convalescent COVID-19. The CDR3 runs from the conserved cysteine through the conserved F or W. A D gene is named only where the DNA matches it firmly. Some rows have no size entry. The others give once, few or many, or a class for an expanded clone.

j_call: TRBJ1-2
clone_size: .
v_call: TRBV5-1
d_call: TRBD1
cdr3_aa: CASSLDRGQADGYTF
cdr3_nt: TGCGCCAGCAGCTTGGACAGGGGCCAAGCGGATGGCTACACCTTC

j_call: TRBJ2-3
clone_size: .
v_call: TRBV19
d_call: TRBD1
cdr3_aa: CASSTDREGSDTQYF
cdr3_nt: TGTGCCAGTAGTACGGACAGGGAAGGATCGGATACGCAGTATTTT

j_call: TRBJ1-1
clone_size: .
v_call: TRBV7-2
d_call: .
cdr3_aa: CASSLAQGGDTEAFF
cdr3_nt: TGTGCCAGCAGCTTAGCGCAGGGCGGGGACACTGAAGCTTTCTTT

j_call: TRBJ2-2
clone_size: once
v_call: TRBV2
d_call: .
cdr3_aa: CASSGRRNTGELFF
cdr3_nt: TGTGCCAGCAGTGGGAGGCGGAACACCGGGGAGCTGTTTTTT

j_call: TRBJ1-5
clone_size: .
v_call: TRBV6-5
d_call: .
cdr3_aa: CASNEQGGSNQPQHF
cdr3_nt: TGTGCCAGCAACGAACAGGGTGGTAGCAATCAGCCCCAGCATTTT

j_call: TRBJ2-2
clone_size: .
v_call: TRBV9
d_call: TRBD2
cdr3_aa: CASSQTSGGANTGELFF
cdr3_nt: TGTGCCAGCAGCCAGACTAGCGGGGGTGCGAACACCGGGGAGCTGTTTTTT

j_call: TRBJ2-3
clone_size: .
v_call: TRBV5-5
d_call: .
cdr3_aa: CASSDTTSTDTQYF
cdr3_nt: TGTGCCAGCAGCGATACGACTAGCACAGATACGCAGTATTTT

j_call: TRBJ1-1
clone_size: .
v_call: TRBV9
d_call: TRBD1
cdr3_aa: CASSVGGGGRTEAFF
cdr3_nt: TGTGCCAGCAGCGTAGGAGGGGGCGGTCGGACTGAAGCTTTCTTT

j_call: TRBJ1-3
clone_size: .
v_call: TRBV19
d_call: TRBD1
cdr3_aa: CASTTWTGGDTIYF
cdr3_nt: TGTGCCAGTACTACTTGGACAGGGGGGGACACCATATATTTT

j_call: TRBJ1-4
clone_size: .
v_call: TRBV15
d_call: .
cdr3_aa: CATSSRGAGEKLFF
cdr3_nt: TGTGCCACCAGCAGTCGGGGGGCAGGAGAAAAACTGTTTTTT

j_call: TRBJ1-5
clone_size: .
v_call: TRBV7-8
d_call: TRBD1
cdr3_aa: CASSYRGYQPQHF
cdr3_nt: TGTGCCAGCAGTTACAGGGGTTATCAGCCCCAGCATTTT

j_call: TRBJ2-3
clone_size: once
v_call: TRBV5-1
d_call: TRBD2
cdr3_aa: CASSLATSVTDTQYF
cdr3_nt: TGCGCCAGCAGCTTGGCGACTAGCGTAACAGATACGCAGTATTTT

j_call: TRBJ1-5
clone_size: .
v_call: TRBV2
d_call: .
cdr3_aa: CASSEEGPGYQPQHF
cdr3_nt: TGTGCCAGCAGTGAAGAGGGTCCAGGGTATCAGCCCCAGCATTTT

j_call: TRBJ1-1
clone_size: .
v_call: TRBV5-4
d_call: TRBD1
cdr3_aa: CASSSQTGEVTEAFF
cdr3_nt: TGTGCCAGCAGCTCGCAAACAGGGGAAGTCACTGAAGCTTTCTTT

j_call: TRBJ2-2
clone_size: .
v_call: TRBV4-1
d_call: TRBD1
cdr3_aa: CASSVGSGRGQGDITGELFF
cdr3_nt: TGCGCCAGCAGCGTAGGATCCGGTCGGGGACAGGGGGATATCACCGGGGAGCTGTTTTTT

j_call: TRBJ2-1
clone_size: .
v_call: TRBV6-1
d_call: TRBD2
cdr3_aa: CASSARTSGGGNEQFF
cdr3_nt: TGTGCCAGCAGTGCGCGGACTAGCGGGGGAGGAAATGAGCAGTTCTTC

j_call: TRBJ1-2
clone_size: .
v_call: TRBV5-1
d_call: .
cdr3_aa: CASSLDVRSGLNGYTF
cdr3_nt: TGCGCCAGCAGCTTGGATGTAAGGTCGGGGTTGAATGGCTACACCTTC

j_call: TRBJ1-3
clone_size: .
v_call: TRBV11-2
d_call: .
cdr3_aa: CASSQPANTLSSGNTIYF
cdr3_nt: TGTGCCAGCAGCCAACCCGCCAACACGTTAAGCTCTGGAAACACCATATATTTT

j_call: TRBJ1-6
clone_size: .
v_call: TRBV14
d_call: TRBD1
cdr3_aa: CASSQTLTGGYNSPLHF
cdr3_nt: TGTGCCAGCAGCCAGACCCTGACAGGGGGTTATAATTCACCCCTCCACTTT

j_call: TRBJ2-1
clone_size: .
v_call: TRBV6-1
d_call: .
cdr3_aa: CASSPQGPLNNEQFF
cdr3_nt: TGTGCCAGCAGTCCGCAGGGGCCCCTAAACAATGAGCAGTTCTTC

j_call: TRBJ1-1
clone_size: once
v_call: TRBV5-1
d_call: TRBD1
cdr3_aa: CASNFPDRVGTEAFF
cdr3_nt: TGCGCCAGCAACTTCCCGGACAGGGTAGGGACTGAAGCTTTCTTT

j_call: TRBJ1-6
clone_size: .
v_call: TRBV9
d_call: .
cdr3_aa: CASSRDTHNSPLHF
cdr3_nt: TGTGCCAGCAGCCGGGACACTCATAATTCACCCCTCCACTTT

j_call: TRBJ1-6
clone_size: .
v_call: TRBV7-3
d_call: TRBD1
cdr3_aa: CASSLGTVASPLHF
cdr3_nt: TGTGCCAGCAGCCTCGGGACAGTAGCCTCACCCCTCCACTTT

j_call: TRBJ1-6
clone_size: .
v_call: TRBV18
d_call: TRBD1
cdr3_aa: CASSPQGQGGSPLHF
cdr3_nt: TGTGCCAGCTCACCACAGGGACAGGGTGGCTCACCCCTCCACTTT

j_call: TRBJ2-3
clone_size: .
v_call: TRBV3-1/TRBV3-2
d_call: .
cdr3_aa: CASSFELSTDTQYF
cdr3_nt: TGTGCCAGCAGCTTCGAACTTAGCACAGATACGCAGTATTTT

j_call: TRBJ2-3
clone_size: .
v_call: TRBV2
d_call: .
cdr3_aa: CASFPRGGPDTQYF
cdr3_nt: TGTGCCAGCTTCCCCCGAGGGGGTCCAGATACGCAGTATTTT

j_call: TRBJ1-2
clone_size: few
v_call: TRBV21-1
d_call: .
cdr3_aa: CASRRIWYSPNYGYTF
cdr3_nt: TGTGCCAGCAGAAGAATTTGGTACAGCCCTAACTATGGCTACACCTTC

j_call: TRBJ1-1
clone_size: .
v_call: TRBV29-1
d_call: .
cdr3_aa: CSVGLNTEAFF
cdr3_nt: TGCAGCGTTGGGCTGAACACTGAAGCTTTCTTT

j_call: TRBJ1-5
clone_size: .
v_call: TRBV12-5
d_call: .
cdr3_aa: CASGLGTITYSNQPQHF
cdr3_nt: TGTGCTAGTGGTTTGGGAACCATTACTTATAGCAATCAGCCCCAGCATTTT

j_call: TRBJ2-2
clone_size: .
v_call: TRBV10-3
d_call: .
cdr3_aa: CAISESPGTGELFF
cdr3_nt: TGTGCCATCAGTGAGTCCCCGGGTACCGGGGAGCTGTTTTTT

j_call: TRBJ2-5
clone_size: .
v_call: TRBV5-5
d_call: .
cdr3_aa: CASSLSGGETQYF
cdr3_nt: TGTGCCAGCAGCTTATCGGGTGGAGAGACCCAGTACTTC

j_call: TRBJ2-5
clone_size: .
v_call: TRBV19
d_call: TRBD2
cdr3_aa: CASSQLAGVQETQYF
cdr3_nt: TGTGCCAGTAGCCAACTAGCGGGGGTTCAAGAGACCCAGTACTTC

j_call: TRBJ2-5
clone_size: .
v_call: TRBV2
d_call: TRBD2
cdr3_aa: CASSQPGTSGETQYF
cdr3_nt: TGTGCCAGCAGCCAACCCGGGACTAGTGGAGAGACCCAGTACTTC